This T cell receptor (beta chain) was found in a study of cytomegalovirus exposure and HLA in healthy donors. Of note for this clone: What it recognizes is unknown.

PCR primers comprised 60 Vbeta and 13 Jbeta primers. Some clones are missing from TCRdb's copy, which holds only in-frame ones; the method was immunoSEQ multiplex PCR. The sample lists around 40,000 clones; about 66% were seen once. Study findings and constraints: Across donors, sequencing depth was assumed by presence/absence analyses to be roughly uniform.

The CDR3 totals 13 residues. CDR1 is SGHVS and CDR2 is FNYEAQ in the germline V gene. The V end lost 1 base, the J end lost 4 bases, and 5 bases lay between the germline ends. The sequence was collected from a man aged 45-65 years in good health and CMV-seropositive. The chain uses TRBV7-6 and TRBJ2-1; D ambiguous. What was sequenced was PBMCs. CDR3 region: CASSLDSYNEQFF. The CDR3 DNA sequence: TGTGCCAGCAGCTTAGACAGTTACAATGAGCAGTTCTTC.